Described below is a single T cell receptor (beta chain) sequence and its context. Germline V CDR1 and CDR2: LGHNA, YSLEER. The CDR3 consists of 14 residues. V was shortened by 0 bases and J by 9 bases, with 12 bases between the two germline ends. The entry originates in a study of OX40 agonist ivuxolimab in advanced cancers. The table came from immunoSEQ multiplex PCR; TCRdb's copy has only in-frame clones and leaves some out. This repertoire shows roughly 140,000 clones, 94% found once; its top ten account for about 0.31%. The sample here was CD4+ or CD8+ T cells sorted from blood, taken in a trial of the OX40 agonist ivuxolimab. The origin of this receptor is an adult with an advanced solid tumor such as melanoma, head and neck, liver or kidney cancer. The chain joins TRBV4-3 to TRBJ2-1, with a weak D call TRBD1 (5 bases). Here the CDR3 DNA reads TGCGCCAGCAGCCAAGATCTCAGGGATGGTGAGCAGTTCTTC. This sequence encodes CASSQDLRDGEQFF.